This T cell receptor beta chain stems from a study of response to subunit inactivated influenza vaccine (dated by TCRdb to the late 2010s). Some background on the complete study: Deep quantitative T cell receptor repertoire profiling was used in the study to track responses to a trivalent subunit inactivated influenza vaccine.

What the authors observed across the whole study: The authors proposed that each seasonal influenza vaccination may bring in only a limited number of new T cells.

Taken from cysteine to phenylalanine, the CDR3 has 13 residues. The sequence is cut down to CDR3 DNA, 39 bases in frame from base 1. V is clipped by 7 bases and J by 4 bases, and the sequence between their germline boundaries is 11 bases long. The library was generated by RT-PCR. Sequencing was performed on an Illumina HiSeq 2500. Starting from the raw public reads, TCRdb applied fastp trimming at Q25, assembled clones with MiXCR and retained in-frame beta chains. Records with the same CDR3 protein are collapsed into one entry carrying the most frequent genes and DNA. Here the sample has around 750,000 distinct CDR3 sequences; around 20% occur a single time. The leading ten clones occupy approximately 10% of the sample. About this clonotype itself: Its antigen is unknown. Within one base of it there is no much larger clone, and no base qualities were kept.

Sample: PBMCs from blood, taken approximately 5 days after vaccination. The clonotype was recovered from a man in his fifties or sixties who received an inactivated influenza vaccine. Donor details come from another sample of the same person, matched by shared clones. The chain employs TRBV12-3 or TRBV12-4 and TRBJ2-1; a confident D gene designation cannot be given. The CDR3 reads CASTTRRYNEQFF. The DNA sequence is given as TGTGCCAGCACTACCAGGAGATACAATGAGCAGTTCTTC.